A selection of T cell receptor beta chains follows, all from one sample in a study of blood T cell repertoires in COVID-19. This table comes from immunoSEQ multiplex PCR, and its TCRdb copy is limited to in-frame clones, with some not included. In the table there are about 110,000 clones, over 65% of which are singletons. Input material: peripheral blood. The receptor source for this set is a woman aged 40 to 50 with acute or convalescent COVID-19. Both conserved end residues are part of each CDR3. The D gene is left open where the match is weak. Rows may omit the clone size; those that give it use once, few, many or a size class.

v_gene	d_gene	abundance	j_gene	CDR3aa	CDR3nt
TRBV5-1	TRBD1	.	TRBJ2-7	CASSLGQGTGEQYF	TGCGCCAGCAGCTTAGGACAGGGGACTGGCGAGCAGTACTTC
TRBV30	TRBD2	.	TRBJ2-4	CAWSVSLAVNIQYF	TGTGCCTGGAGTGTTTCGCTAGCGGTGAACATTCAGTACTTC
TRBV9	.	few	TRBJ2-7	CASSVDGYGTYEQYF	TGTGCCAGCAGCGTAGACGGATACGGGACCTACGAGCAGTACTTC
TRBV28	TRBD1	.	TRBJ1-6	CASRPKGTLTGTLHF	TGTGCCAGCCGCCCCAAGGGAACTCTGACAGGGACCCTCCACTTT
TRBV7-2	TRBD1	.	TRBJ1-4	CASSFLPPRTGSNEKLFF	TGTGCCAGCAGCTTCTTACCCCCCCGGACAGGGTCAAATGAAAAACTGTTTTTT
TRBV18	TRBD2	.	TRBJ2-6	CASSPPIPGLALDSGANVLTF	TGTGCCAGCTCACCACCAATACCGGGACTAGCGTTAGACTCTGGGGCCAACGTCCTGACTTTC
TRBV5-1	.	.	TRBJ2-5	CASSHYAGSQETQYF	TGCGCCAGCAGCCATTACGCGGGGTCCCAAGAGACCCAGTACTTC
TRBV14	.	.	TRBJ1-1	CASSLGLRGAFF	TGTGCCAGCAGCCTGGGACTTAGAGGGGCTTTCTTT
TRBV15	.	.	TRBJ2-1	CATSRGGYNEQFF	TGTGCCACCAGCAGGGGGGGCTACAATGAGCAGTTCTTC
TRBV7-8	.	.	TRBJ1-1	CASSQELYTEAFF	TGTGCCAGCAGCCAGGAGCTATACACTGAAGCTTTCTTT
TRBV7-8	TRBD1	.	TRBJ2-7	CASSLGTGRSYEQYF	TGTGCCAGCAGCTTAGGGACAGGGCGCTCCTACGAGCAGTACTTC
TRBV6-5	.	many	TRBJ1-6	CASSYTRQNSPLHF	TGTGCCAGCAGTTATACCAGACAGAATTCACCCCTCCACTTT
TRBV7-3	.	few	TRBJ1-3	CASSLDGAGNTIYF	TGTGCCAGCAGCCTCGACGGGGCTGGAAACACCATATATTTT
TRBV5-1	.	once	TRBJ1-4	CASSLTGPLNEKLFF	TGCGCCAGCAGCTTAACAGGCCCTCTTAATGAAAAACTGTTTTTT
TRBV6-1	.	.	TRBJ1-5	CASSETVINQPQHF	TGTGCCAGCAGTGAGACAGTTATAAATCAGCCCCAGCATTTT
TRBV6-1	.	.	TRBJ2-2	CASSDRVNTGELFF	TGTGCCAGCAGTGACAGGGTGAACACCGGGGAGCTGTTTTTT
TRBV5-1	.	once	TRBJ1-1	CASRGGIMNTEAFF	TGCGCCAGCCGGGGGGGAATTATGAACACTGAAGCTTTCTTT
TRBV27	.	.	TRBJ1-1	CASRGLSRNTEAFF	TGTGCCAGCAGGGGGCTCTCACGGAACACTGAAGCTTTCTTT
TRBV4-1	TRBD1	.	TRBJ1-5	CASSPRGGGPNQPQHF	TGCGCCAGCAGCCCACGCGGAGGGGGCCCCAATCAGCCCCAGCATTTT
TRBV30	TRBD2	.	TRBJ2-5	CAWSSTGGAGETQYF	TGTGCCTGGAGTTCAACCGGGGGGGCCGGTGAGACCCAGTACTTC
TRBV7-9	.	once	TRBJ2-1	CASSLTGYNEQFF	TGTGCCAGCAGCTTGACAGGATACAATGAGCAGTTCTTC
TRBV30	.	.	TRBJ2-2	CAWLLSGRNTGELFF	TGTGCCTGGCTGTTAAGCGGGCGGAACACCGGGGAGCTGTTTTTT
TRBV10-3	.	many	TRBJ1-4	CAISTGFEEYEKLFF	TGTGCCATCAGTACCGGGTTCGAAGAGTATGAAAAACTGTTTTTT
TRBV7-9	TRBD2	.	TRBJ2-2	CASSFSGEGQSTGELFF	TGTGCCAGCAGCTTTAGCGGGGAGGGGCAGTCCACCGGGGAGCTGTTTTTT
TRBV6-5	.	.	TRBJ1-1	CASSYGPRDGSGEAFF	TGTGCCAGCAGTTATGGGCCTCGGGACGGGAGTGGTGAAGCTTTCTTT
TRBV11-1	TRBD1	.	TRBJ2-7	CASSPGQGGGSYEQYF	TGTGCCAGCAGCCCCGGACAGGGAGGAGGGTCCTACGAGCAGTACTTC
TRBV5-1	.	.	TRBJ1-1	CASKAQGDTEAFF	TGCGCCAGCAAGGCACAGGGTGACACTGAAGCTTTCTTT
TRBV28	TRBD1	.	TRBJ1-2	CASSPGGNYGYTF	TGTGCCAGCAGCCCAGGGGGAAACTATGGCTACACCTTC
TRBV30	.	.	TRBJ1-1	CAWSSPGQEAFF	TGTGCCTGGAGTAGTCCGGGACAAGAAGCTTTCTTT